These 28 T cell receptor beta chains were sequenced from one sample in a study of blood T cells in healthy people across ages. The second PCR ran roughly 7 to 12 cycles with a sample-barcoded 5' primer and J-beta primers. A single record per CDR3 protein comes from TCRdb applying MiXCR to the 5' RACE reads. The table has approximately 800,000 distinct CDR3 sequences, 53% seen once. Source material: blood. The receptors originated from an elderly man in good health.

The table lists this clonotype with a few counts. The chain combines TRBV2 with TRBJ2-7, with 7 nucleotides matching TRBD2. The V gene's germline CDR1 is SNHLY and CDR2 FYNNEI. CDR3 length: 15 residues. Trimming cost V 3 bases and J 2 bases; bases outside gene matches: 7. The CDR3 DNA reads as TGTGCCAGCAGTGAGGCGGGAGACCAGGCCTACGAGCAGTACTTC. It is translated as CASSEAGDQAYEQYF.

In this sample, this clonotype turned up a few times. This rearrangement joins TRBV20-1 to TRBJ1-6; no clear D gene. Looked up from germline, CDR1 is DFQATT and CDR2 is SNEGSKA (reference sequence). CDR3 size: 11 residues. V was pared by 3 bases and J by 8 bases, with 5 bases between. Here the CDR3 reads CSASGDSPLHF. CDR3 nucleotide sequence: TGCAGTGCTAGTGGGGATTCACCCCTCCACTTT.

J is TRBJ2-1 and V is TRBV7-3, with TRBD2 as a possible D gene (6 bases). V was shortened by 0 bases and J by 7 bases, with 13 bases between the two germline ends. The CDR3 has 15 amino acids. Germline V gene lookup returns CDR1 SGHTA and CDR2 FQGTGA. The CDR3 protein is CASSLTSGKENEQFF. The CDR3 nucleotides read TGTGCCAGCAGCTTAACTAGCGGTAAAGAGAATGAGCAGTTCTTC.

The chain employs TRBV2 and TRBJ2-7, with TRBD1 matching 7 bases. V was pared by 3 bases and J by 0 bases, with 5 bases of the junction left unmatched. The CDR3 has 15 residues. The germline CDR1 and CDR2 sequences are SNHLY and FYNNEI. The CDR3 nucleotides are TGTGCCAGCAGTGAGGGGGACAGTTACTCCTACGAGCAGTACTTC. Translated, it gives CASSEGDSYSYEQYF.

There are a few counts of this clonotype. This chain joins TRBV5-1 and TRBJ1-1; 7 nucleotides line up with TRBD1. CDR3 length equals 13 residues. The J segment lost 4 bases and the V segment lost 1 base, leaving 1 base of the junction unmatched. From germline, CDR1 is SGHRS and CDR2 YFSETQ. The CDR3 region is CASSLTGVTEAFF. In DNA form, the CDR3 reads TGCGCCAGCAGCTTGACAGGGGTCACTGAAGCTTTCTTT.

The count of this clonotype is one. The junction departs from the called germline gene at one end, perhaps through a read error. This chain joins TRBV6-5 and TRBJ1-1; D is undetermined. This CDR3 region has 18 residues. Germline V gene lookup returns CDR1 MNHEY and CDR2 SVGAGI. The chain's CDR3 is CASSYSFGRARMNTEAFF. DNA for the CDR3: TGTGCCAGCAGCTACTCGTTTGGGCGGGCGAGGATGAACACTGAAGCTTTCTTT.

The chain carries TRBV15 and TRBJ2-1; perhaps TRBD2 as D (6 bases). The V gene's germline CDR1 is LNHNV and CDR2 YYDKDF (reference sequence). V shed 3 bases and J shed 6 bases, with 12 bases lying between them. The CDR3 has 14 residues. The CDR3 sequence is CATSSAGGGNEQFF. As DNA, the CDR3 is TGTGCCACCAGCAGTGCTGGGGGAGGCAATGAGCAGTTCTTC.

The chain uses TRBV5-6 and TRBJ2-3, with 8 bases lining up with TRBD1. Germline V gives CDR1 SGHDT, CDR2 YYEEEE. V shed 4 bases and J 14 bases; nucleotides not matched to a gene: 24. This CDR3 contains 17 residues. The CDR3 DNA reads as TGTGCCAGCAGCATGAGGACCCTCGGGACAGGAGGCAGATACGCGTATTTT. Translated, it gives CASSMRTLGTGGRYAYF.

As DNA, the CDR3 is TGTGCCAGCAGCCCGACAGAAAGAAATGAAAAACTGTTTTTT. It encodes CASSPTERNEKLFF. The gene calls are TRBV6-1 and TRBJ1-4, with a possible D match to TRBD1 (5 bases). V gave up 6 bases and J gave up 5 bases, with 13 bases separating them. The CDR3 covers 14 residues. CDR1 is MNHNS, CDR2 SASEGT, per germline.

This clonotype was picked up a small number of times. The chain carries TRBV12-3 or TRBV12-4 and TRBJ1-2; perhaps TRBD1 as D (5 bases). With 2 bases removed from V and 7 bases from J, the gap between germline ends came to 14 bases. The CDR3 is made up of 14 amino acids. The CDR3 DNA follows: TGTGCCAGCAGTTTAAGGACCCCGAGGGGTGGCTACACCTTC. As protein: CASSLRTPRGGYTF.

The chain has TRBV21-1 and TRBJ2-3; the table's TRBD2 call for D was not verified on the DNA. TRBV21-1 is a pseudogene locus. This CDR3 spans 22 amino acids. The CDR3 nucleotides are TGTGCCAGCAGCTCGCGAAGGATGCAGGCAGGGCCGGGTACGGGTAGCACAGATACGCAGTATTTT. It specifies CASSSRRMQAGPGTGSTDTQYF.

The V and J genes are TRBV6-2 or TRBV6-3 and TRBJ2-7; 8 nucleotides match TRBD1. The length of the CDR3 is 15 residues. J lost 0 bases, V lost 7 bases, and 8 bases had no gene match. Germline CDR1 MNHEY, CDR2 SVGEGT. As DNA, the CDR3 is TGTGCCAGCACGCAAGGTACAGGGGGCTCCTACGAGCAGTACTTC. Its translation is CASTQGTGGSYEQYF.

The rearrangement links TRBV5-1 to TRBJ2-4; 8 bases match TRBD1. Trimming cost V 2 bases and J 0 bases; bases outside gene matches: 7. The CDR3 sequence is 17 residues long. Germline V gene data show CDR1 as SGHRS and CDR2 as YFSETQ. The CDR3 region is CASSLPGQDLAKNIQYF. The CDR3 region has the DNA TGCGCCAGCAGCTTACCGGGACAGGACTTAGCCAAAAACATTCAGTACTTC.

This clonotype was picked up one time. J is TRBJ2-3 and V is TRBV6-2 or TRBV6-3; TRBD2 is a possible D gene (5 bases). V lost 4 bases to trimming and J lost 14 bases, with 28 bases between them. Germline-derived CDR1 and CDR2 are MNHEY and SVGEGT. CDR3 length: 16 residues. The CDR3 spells CASSSWTLTSLSYAYF. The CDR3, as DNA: TGTGCCAGCAGTTCCTGGACTCTTACAAGCCTGTCATACGCGTATTTT.

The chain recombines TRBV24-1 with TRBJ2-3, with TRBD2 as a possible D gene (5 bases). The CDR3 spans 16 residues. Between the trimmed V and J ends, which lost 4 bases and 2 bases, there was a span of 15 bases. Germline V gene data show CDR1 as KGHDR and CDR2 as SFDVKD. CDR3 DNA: TGTGCCACCAGTGACCGGAAGAGCGGAGACACAGATACGCAGTATTTT. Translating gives CATSDRKSGDTDTQYF.

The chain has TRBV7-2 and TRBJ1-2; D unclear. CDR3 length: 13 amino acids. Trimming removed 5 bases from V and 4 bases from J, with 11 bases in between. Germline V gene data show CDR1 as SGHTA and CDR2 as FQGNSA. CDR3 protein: CASSPGSLYGYTF. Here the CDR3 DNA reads TGTGCCAGCAGCCCCGGGTCTCTCTATGGCTACACCTTC.

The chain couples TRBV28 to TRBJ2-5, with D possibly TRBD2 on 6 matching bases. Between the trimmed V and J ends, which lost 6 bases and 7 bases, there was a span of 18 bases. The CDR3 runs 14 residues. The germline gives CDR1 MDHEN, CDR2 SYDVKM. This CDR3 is CASSLGLPRGTQYF. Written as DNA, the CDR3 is TGTGCCAGCAGCCTGGGACTCCCTCGGGGGACCCAGTACTTC. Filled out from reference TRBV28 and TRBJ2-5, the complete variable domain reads DVKVTQSSRYLVKRTGEKVFLECVQDMDHENMFWYRQDPGLGLRLIYFSYDVKMKEKGDIPEGYSVSREKKERFSLILESASTNQTSMYLCASSLGLPRGTQYFGPGTRLLVL.

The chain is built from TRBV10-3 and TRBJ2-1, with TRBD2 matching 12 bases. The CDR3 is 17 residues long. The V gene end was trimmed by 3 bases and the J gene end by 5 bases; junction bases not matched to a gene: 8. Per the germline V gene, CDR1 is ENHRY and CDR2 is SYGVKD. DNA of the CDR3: TGTGCCATCAGTGAAGGACTAGCGGGATTCTTCAACAATGAGCAGTTCTTC. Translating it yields CAISEGLAGFFNNEQFF.

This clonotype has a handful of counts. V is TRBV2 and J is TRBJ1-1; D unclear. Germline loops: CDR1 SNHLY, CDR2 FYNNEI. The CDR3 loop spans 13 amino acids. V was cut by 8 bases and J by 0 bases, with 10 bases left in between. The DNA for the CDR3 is TGTGCCAGCTTGCGGCTGATGAACACTGAAGCTTTCTTT. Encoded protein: CASLRLMNTEAFF.

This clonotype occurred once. CDR3 sequence: CASRPPVGLGLSVGYTF. CDR3 in DNA: TGTGCCAGCAGACCACCGGTGGGACTAGGACTTTCGGTTGGCTACACCTTC. The chain joins TRBV28 to TRBJ1-2, with D tentatively TRBD1 (5 bases). V was clipped by 6 bases and J by 7 bases, with 27 bases between them. The CDR3 totals 17 residues. Germline V gene lookup returns CDR1 MDHEN and CDR2 SYDVKM.

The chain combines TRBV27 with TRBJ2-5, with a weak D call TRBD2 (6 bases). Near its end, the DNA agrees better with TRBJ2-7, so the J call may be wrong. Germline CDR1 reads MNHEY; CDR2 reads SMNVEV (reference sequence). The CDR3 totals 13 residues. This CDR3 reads CASSSPGDREQYF. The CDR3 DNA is TGTGCCAGCAGTTCCCCGGGGGATCGCGAGCAGTACTTC.

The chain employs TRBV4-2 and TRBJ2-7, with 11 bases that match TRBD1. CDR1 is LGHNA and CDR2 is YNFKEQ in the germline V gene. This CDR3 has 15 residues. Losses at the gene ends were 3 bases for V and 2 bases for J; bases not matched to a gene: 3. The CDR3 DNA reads TGTGCCAGCAGCCACCGGGACAGGGGGGCCTACGAGCAGTACTTC. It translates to CASSHRDRGAYEQYF.

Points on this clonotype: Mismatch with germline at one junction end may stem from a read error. Here the CDR3 DNA reads TGTGCCATCAGTCGACTAGCGGGAGGATACAATGAGCAGTTATTC. It is translated as CAISRLAGGYNEQLF. J is TRBJ2-1 and V is TRBV10-3, with 13 bases that match TRBD2. The CDR3 covers 15 residues. Germline lookup yields CDR1 ENHRY and CDR2 SYGVKD.

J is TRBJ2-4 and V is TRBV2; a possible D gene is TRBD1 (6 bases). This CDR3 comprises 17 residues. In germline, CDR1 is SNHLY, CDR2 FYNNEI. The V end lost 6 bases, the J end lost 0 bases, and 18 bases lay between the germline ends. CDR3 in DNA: TGTGCCAGCAGCGACCAGGGGCAGATCCTAGCCAAAAACATTCAGTACTTC. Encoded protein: CASSDQGQILAKNIQYF.

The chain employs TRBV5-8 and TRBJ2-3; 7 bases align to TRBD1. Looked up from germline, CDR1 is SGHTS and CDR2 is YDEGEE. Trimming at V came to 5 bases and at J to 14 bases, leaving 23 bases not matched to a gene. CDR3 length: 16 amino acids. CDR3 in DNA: TGTGCCAGCAGTCCCCGGGACAGTCTCCTGCGCAGATACGCGTATTTT. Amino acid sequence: CASSPRDSLLRRYAYF. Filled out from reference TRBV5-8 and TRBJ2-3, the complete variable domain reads EAGVTQSPTHLIKTRGQQATLRCSPISGHTSVYWYQQALGLGLQFLLWYDEGEERNRGNFPPRFSGRQFPNYSSELNVNALELEDSALYLCASSPRDSLLRRYAYFGPGTRLTVL.

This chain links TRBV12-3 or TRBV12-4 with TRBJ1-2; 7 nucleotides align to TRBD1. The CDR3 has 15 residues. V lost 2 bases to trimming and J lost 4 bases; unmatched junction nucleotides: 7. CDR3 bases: TGTGCCAGCAGTTTAAGTTGGACAGGCCCCTATGGCTACACCTTC. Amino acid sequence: CASSLSWTGPYGYTF.

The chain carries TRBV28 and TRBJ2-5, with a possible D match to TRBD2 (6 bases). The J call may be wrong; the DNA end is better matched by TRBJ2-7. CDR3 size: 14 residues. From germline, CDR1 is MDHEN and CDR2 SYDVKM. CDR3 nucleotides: TGTGCCAGCAGAGCCCCCGGGGGTATCAACGAGCAGTACTTC. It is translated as CASRAPGGINEQYF.

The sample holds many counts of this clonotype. The CDR3 spells CASSEGLAGETQYF. The CDR3 coding sequence is TGTGCCAGCAGCGAGGGACTAGCGGGGGAGACCCAGTACTTC. The chain is built from TRBV7-9 and TRBJ2-5; 13 bases agree with TRBD2. Germline values: CDR1 SEHNR, CDR2 FQNEAQ (reference sequence). The CDR3 totals 14 residues. Unmatched junction bases numbered 2, after V lost 5 bases and J lost 5 bases.